The 20 T cell receptor beta chains below were found in one sample sequenced in a study of identical twins. TCRdb redid the calling of the 5' RACE reads with MiXCR, one entry per CDR3 protein. The data hold some 500,000 distinct CDR3 sequences, with approximately 10% observed a single time. Another study also made use of these data, one on yellow fever vaccine responses in identical twins.

Sequenced sample: PBMCs. The receptor set was obtained from a woman younger than 30 in good health.

The sample holds many counts of this clonotype. The chain employs TRBV12-3 or TRBV12-4 and TRBJ1-2; no firm D call. The V gene lost 3 bases and the J gene lost 2 bases, with 10 bases spanning the gap. The CDR3 is 14 residues long. As DNA, the CDR3 is TGTGCCAGCAGTTTTAACGGACGGAACTATGGCTACACCTTC. This translates into CASSFNGRNYGYTF.

The sample holds many counts of this clonotype. This sequence joins TRBV4-2 and TRBJ2-7, with D tentatively TRBD1 or TRBD2 (5 bases each). The CDR3 runs to 16 residues. Looked up from germline, CDR1 is LGHNA and CDR2 is YNFKEQ. V was trimmed by 4 bases and J by 3 bases, leaving 19 bases between them. Written as DNA, the CDR3 is TGTGCCAGCAGCCTCACTTGGGGGAAAGGGAACTACGAGCAGTACTTC. Translated, it gives CASSLTWGKGNYEQYF.

At least ten counts were recorded for this clonotype. The genes are TRBV20-1 and TRBJ1-6; D not resolved. The V gene lost 3 bases and the J gene lost 10 bases, with 7 bases spanning the gap. Germline values: CDR1 DFQATT, CDR2 SNEGSKA (reference sequence). This CDR3 is built from 11 residues. The CDR3 is CSASPNSPLHF. CDR3 bases: TGCAGTGCTAGCCCCAACTCACCCCTCCACTTT.

The genes are TRBV5-1 and TRBJ2-1; D is uncertain. The CDR3 has 13 residues. V was trimmed by 0 bases and J by 8 bases, leaving 9 bases between them. In germline, CDR1 is SGHRS, CDR2 YFSETQ. The CDR3 loop reads CASSLAHVDEQFF. For the CDR3, the DNA is TGCGCCAGCAGCTTGGCCCACGTCGATGAGCAGTTCTTC.

This clonotype has a count of ten or more. CDR3 coding DNA: TGCAGCGTCACAGGGGTTAACACTGAAGCTTTCTTT. Translated: CSVTGVNTEAFF. This rearrangement joins TRBV29-1 to TRBJ1-1; TRBD1 matches 7 bases. The CDR3 loop spans 12 amino acids. Germline V gene lookup returns CDR1 SQVTM and CDR2 ANQGSEA. The J segment lost 2 bases and the V segment lost 6 bases, leaving 3 bases of the junction unmatched.

This chain uses TRBV19 with TRBJ1-4; D is ambiguous. Germline loops: CDR1 LNHDA, CDR2 SQIVND (reference sequence). Trimming shortened V by 6 bases and J by 0 bases, and 17 bases separated the two germline ends. The CDR3 runs 17 residues. The CDR3 DNA is TGTGCCAGTAGCCTCCTTTTGGACCTTGCAACTAATGAAAAACTGTTTTTT. Translated: CASSLLLDLATNEKLFF.

This clonotype has a count of ten or more. CDR3 amino acids: CASSQDWGLGDNEQFF. The CDR3 DNA sequence: TGCGCCAGCAGCCAAGATTGGGGACTAGGAGACAATGAGCAGTTCTTC. The rearrangement joins TRBV4-3 to TRBJ2-1; 8 positions match TRBD2. V trimming: 0 bases; J trimming: 5 bases; junction bases outside the gene matches: 6. This CDR3 spans 16 amino acids. CDR1 is LGHNA and CDR2 is YSLEER in the germline V gene.

V gene TRBV5-1 combines with J gene TRBJ2-7; either TRBD1 or TRBD2 may supply D (5 bases each). The germline CDR1 and CDR2 sequences are SGHRS and YFSETQ. The V end lost 0 bases, the J end lost 3 bases, and 16 bases lay between the germline ends. This CDR3 spans 16 amino acids. CDR3 sequence reads: CASSLDPFGAGYEQYF. As DNA, the CDR3 is TGCGCCAGCAGCTTGGACCCTTTCGGGGCGGGCTACGAGCAGTACTTC.

This clonotype was counted ten times or more. V is TRBV29-1 and J is TRBJ2-5, with D perhaps matching TRBD1 or TRBD2 (5 bases each). CDR1 and CDR2 from the germline V gene are SQVTM and ANQGSEA. The CDR3 runs to 17 residues. V shed 3 bases and J shed 1 base, with 21 bases lying between them. The CDR3, as DNA: TGCAGCGTTGATGGGACCAACGACATGGGACCCCAAGAGACCCAGTACTTC. The encoded protein is CSVDGTNDMGPQETQYF.

This clonotype was seen a few times. This chain connects TRBV7-2 to TRBJ1-2, with D perhaps matching TRBD1 (5 bases). The V end was cut by 0 bases, the J end by 11 bases, with 16 bases between. This CDR3 spans 14 amino acids. In germline, CDR1 is SGHTA, CDR2 FQGNSA. The CDR3 region is CASSLATREVGYTF. DNA for the CDR3: TGTGCCAGCAGCTTAGCGACCAGGGAGGTCGGGTACACCTTC.

This clonotype showed up many times. The chain is built from TRBV11-3 and TRBJ2-3, with a tentative D call TRBD1 (6 bases). Trimming pared 4 bases from V and 0 bases from J, leaving 8 bases between. CDR3 length: 14 residues. Germline lookup yields CDR1 SGHNT and CDR2 YENEEA. CDR3 sequence (DNA): TGTGCCAGCAGCTGGGGACAAAGCACAGATACGCAGTATTTT. This encodes CASSWGQSTDTQYF.

This clonotype was picked up many times. The genes are TRBV6-5 and TRBJ2-3; D unclear. Per the germline V gene, CDR1 is MNHEY and CDR2 is SVGAGI. The CDR3 is 15 residues long. V shed 0 bases and J shed 5 bases, with 12 bases lying between them. The CDR3 is CASSYSTSLKDTQYF. For the CDR3, the DNA is TGTGCCAGCAGTTACTCGACGTCTCTAAAAGATACGCAGTATTTT.

The sample holds a few counts of this clonotype. This CDR3 is CASTSGTSLNEQFF. The CDR3 bases are TGTGCCAGCACCTCGGGGACTAGTTTGAATGAGCAGTTCTTC. This rearrangement joins TRBV6-1 to TRBJ2-1; 8 nucleotides match TRBD2. Germline assignment: CDR1 MNHNS and CDR2 SASEGT. The CDR3 runs 14 residues. The trim removed 7 bases at V and 7 bases at J, leaving 9 bases unmatched.

This clonotype appeared a few times. This sequence joins TRBV7-9 and TRBJ1-1; tentatively, D is TRBD1 (6 bases). V lost 5 bases and J 4 bases, leaving 14 bases between the germline ends. The CDR3 has 14 residues. CDR1 and CDR2 (germline): SEHNR, FQNEAQ (reference sequence). Here the CDR3 DNA reads TGTGCCAGCAGCCCGGGACACTCGGGCACTGAAGCTTTCTTT. Translation: CASSPGHSGTEAFF.

The CDR3 reads CAISESLVAGELFF. The CDR3 DNA sequence: TGTGCCATCAGTGAGTCTCTAGTCGCCGGGGAGCTGTTTTTT. The chain is built from TRBV10-3 and TRBJ2-2; D remains ambiguous. Per the germline V gene, CDR1 is ENHRY and CDR2 is SYGVKD. Trimming pared 0 bases from V and 6 bases from J, leaving 8 bases between. The CDR3 has 14 residues.

In regard to this clonotype: A junction end diverges from the germline sequence, so it may reflect a read error. V and J are TRBV5-1 and TRBJ2-7; D is unclear. This CDR3 spans 12 amino acids. Germline CDR1 reads SGHRS; CDR2 reads YFSETQ. CDR3 sequence (DNA): TGCGCCAGCAGCCTGGACGCCTACGAGCGGTACTTC. Protein sequence: CASSLDAYERYF. Drawing the rest from reference TRBV5-1 and TRBJ2-7, the complete variable domain is KAGVTQTPRYLIKTRGQQVTLSCSPISGHRSVSWYQQTPGQGLQFLFEYFSETQRNKGNFPGRFSGRQFSNSRSEMNVSTLELGDSALYLCASSLDAYERYFGPGTRLTVT.

The rearrangement joins TRBV11-1 to TRBJ2-7; D possibly corresponds to TRBD1 (6 bases). CDR3 length equals 14 residues. The germline V gene has CDR1 SGHAT and CDR2 FQDESV (reference sequence). The germline V and J ends were trimmed by 4 bases and 6 bases, with 16 bases remaining between them. Here the CDR3 reads CASSYEQGLGEQYF. The CDR3 DNA reads TGTGCCAGCAGCTACGAACAGGGTTTGGGCGAGCAGTACTTC.

V is TRBV4-3 and J is TRBJ2-7, with 7 bases fitting TRBD2. J was trimmed by 4 bases and V by 0 bases; bases with no gene match: 12. The CDR3 has 17 amino acids. Germline V gene sequence: CDR1 LGHNA, CDR2 YSLEER. The CDR3 loop is CASSQDSGRENVYEQYF. CDR3 bases: TGCGCCAGCAGCCAAGACTCGGGGCGGGAGAACGTTTACGAGCAGTACTTC.

This rearrangement joins TRBV11-2 to TRBJ2-7; TRBD2 matches at 7 bases. The CDR3 sequence is 15 residues long. Per the germline V gene, CDR1 is SGHAT and CDR2 is FQNNGV. V shed 6 bases and J 12 bases; nucleotides not matched to a gene: 20. The DNA for the CDR3 is TGTGCCAGCAGTTCCTTTGGGGGGGAAAGACGTCCTTCGTACTTC. Its protein is CASSSFGGERRPSYF.

Only a few counts were recorded for this clonotype. V usage is TRBV2 and J usage is TRBJ2-4, with no clear D. Trimming left V 0 bases short and J 0 bases short, with 6 bases between. The CDR3 length is 15 residues. Germline V lookup: CDR1 SNHLY, CDR2 FYNNEI. DNA of the CDR3: TGTGCCAGCAGTGAAGCAGGAGTAGCCAAAAACATTCAGTACTTC. This encodes CASSEAGVAKNIQYF.